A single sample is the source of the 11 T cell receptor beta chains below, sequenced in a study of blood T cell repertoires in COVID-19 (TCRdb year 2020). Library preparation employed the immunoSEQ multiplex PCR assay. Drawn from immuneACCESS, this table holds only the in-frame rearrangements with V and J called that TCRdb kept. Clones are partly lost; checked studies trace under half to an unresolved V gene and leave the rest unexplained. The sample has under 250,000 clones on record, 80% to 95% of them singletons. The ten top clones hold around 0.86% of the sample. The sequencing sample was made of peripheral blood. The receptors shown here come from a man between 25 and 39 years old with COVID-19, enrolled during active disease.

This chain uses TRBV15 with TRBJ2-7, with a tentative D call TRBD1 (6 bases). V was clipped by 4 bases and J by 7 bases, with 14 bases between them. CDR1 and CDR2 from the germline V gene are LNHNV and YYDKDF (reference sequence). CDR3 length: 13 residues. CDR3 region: CATSNDRSLEQYF. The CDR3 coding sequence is TGTGCCACCAGCAACGACAGGTCCCTGGAGCAGTACTTC.

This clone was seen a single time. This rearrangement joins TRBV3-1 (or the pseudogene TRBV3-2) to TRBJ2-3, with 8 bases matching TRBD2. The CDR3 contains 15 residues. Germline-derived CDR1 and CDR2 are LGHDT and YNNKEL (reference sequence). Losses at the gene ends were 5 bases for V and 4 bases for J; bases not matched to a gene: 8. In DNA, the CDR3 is TGTGCCAGCAGCGCCTGGCTAGCGGGCGCAGATACGCAGTATTTT. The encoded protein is CASSAWLAGADTQYF.

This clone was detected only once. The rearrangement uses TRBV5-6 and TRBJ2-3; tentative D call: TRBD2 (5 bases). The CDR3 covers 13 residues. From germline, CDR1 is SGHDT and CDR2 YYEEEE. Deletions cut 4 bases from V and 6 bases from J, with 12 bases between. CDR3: CASSPRRADTQYF. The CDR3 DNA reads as TGTGCCAGCAGCCCGAGGCGGGCGGATACGCAGTATTTT.

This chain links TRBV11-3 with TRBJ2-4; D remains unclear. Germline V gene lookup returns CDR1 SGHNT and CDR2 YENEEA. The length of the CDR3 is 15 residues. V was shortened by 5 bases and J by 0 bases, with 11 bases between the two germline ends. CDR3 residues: CASSPSPGAKNIQYF. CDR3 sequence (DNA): TGTGCCAGCAGCCCCTCTCCGGGAGCCAAAAACATTCAGTACTTC.

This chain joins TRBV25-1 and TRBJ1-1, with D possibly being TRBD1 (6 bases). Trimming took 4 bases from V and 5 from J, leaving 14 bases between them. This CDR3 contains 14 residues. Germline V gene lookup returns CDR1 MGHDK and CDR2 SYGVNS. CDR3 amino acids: CASSGSRDMTEAFF. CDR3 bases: TGTGCCAGCAGTGGCTCCAGGGACATGACTGAAGCTTTCTTT.

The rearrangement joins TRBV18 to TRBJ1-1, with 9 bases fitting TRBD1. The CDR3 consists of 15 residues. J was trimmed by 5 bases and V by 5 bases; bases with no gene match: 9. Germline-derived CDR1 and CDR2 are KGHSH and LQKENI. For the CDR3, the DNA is TGTGCCAGCTCAATAACCGGACAGGGGAATACTGAAGCTTTCTTT. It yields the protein CASSITGQGNTEAFF.

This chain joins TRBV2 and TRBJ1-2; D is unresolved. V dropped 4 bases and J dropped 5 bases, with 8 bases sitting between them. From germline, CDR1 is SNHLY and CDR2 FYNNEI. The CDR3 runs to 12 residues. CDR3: CASSVAGYGYTF. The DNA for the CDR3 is TGTGCCAGCAGTGTTGCAGGATATGGCTACACCTTC.

CDR3 nucleotides: TGTGCCAGCAGCTTAGAGGCAGGGGTTAGTGGCTACACCTTC. Protein sequence: CASSLEAGVSGYTF. The J gene is TRBJ1-2, the V gene TRBV7-9, with D perhaps matching TRBD1 (6 bases). CDR3 length: 14 amino acids. The V and J ends lost 1 base and 7 bases respectively, with 13 bases between them. Germline V lookup: CDR1 SEHNR, CDR2 FQNEAQ (reference sequence).

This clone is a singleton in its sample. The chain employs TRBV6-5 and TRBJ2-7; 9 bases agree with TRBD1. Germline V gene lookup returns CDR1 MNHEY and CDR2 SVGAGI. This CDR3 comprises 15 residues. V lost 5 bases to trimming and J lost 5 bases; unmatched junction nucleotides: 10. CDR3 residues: CASSRTGTGNHEQYF. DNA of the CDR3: TGTGCCAGCAGTCGAACCGGGACAGGGAACCACGAGCAGTACTTC.

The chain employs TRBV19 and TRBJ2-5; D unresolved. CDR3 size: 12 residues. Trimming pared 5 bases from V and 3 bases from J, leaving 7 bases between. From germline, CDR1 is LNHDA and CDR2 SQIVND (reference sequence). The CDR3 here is CASSAPKETQYF. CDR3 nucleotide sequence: TGTGCCAGTAGTGCGCCGAAAGAGACCCAGTACTTC. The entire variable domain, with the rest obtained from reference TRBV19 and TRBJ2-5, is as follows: DGGITQSPKYLFRKEGQNVTLSCEQNLNHDAMYWYRQDPGQGLRLIYYSQIVNDFQKGDIAEGYSVSREKKESFPLTVTSAQKNPTAFYLCASSAPKETQYFGPGTRLLVL.

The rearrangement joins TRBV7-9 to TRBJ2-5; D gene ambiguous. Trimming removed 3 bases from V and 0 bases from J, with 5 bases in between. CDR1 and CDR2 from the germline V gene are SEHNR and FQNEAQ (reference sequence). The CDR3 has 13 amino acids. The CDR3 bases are TGTGCCAGCAGCTTGAGCCACCAAGAGACCCAGTACTTC. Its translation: CASSLSHQETQYF.